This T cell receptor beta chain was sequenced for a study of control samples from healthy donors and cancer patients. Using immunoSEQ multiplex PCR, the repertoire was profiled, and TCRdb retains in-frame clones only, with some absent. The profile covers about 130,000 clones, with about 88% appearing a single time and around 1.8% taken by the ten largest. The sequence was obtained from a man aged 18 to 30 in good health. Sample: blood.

The CDR3 DNA reads as TGCGCCAGCAGCCATCGGATTTACAATGAGCAGTTCTTC. Amino acid sequence: CASSHRIYNEQFF. This chain connects TRBV4-3 to TRBJ2-1; D gene ambiguous. Deletions cut 3 bases from V and 4 bases from J, with 7 bases between. Germline loops: CDR1 LGHNA, CDR2 YSLEER. The CDR3 consists of 13 residues.